The 17 T cell receptor beta chains listed next were all sequenced from one sample in a study of regulatory T cells in long-lasting Graves disease. Construction of the TCR beta libraries employed iRepertoire HTBI primers in conjunction with Arm-PCR of CDR3 regions. TCRdb re-called the multiplex PCR reads with MiXCR, one entry per CDR3 protein. The sample has around 500,000 distinct CDR3 sequences; around 12% are singletons. Time point specified: newly diagnosed GD, antithyroid drugs for less than 3 months. There was RNA extracted from PBMCs, and the TCR library was made from it. These same records also appear under a second study, on T cells in Graves' hyperthyroidism and ophthalmopathy.

Specimen: peripheral blood mononuclear cells (PBMCs), collected at new diagnosis, from a patient treated with antithyroid drugs. These receptors were taken from a young woman with Graves disease.

This clonotype has at least ten counts. The chain carries TRBV18 and TRBJ1-1, with D tentatively TRBD1 (5 bases). Trimming took 3 bases from V and 0 from J, leaving 14 bases between them. CDR1 is KGHSH and CDR2 is LQKENI in the germline V gene. This CDR3 is 16 amino acids long. Here the CDR3 DNA reads TGTGCCAGCTCACCCGGGGCTTTAGGAATGAACACTGAAGCTTTCTTT. Its translation is CASSPGALGMNTEAFF. Variable domain in full (rest from reference TRBV18 and TRBJ1-1): NAGVMQNPRHLVRRRGQEARLRCSPMKGHSHVYWYRQLPEEGLKFMVYLQKENIIDESGMPKERFSAEFPKEGPSILRIQQVVRGDSAAYFCASSPGALGMNTEAFFGQGTRLTVV.

V is TRBV2 and J is TRBJ2-7; 11 nucleotides line up with TRBD2. This CDR3 contains 14 residues. Germline V lookup: CDR1 SNHLY, CDR2 FYNNEI. Trimming removed 3 bases from V and 3 bases from J; junction bases left unmatched: 1. Written as DNA, the CDR3 is TGTGCCAGCAGTGAGACTAGCGGGAACTACGAGCAGTACTTC. This sequence encodes CASSETSGNYEQYF.

This clonotype has just a few counts. The chain carries TRBV20-1 and TRBJ1-3; 9 bases match TRBD1. This CDR3 comprises 14 residues. The V gene end was trimmed by 6 bases and the J gene end by 4 bases; junction bases not matched to a gene: 7. Looked up from germline, CDR1 is DFQATT and CDR2 is SNEGSKA (reference sequence). The CDR3 region has the DNA TGCAGTGCAATCACAGGGGGCGAGGGAAACACCATATATTTT. Translation: CSAITGGEGNTIYF.

This clonotype was counted only a few times. The missing conserved phenylalanine or tryptophan at the end of this CDR3 makes a read error likely. The chain employs TRBV6-1 and TRBJ1-1; no clear D gene. V dropped 4 bases and J dropped 7 bases, with 16 bases sitting between them. CDR3 length: 14 residues. From germline, CDR1 is MNHNS and CDR2 SASEGT. This CDR3 reads CASSVGGPEGEAFL. CDR3 in DNA: TGTGCCAGCAGTGTGGGAGGGCCCGAGGGTGAAGCTTTCCTT.

This clonotype was observed at least ten times. V is TRBV20-1 and J is TRBJ1-5, with 8 bases fitting TRBD1. Looked up from germline, CDR1 is DFQATT and CDR2 is SNEGSKA (reference sequence). V shed 3 bases, J shed 2 bases, and the junction held 6 bases outside the gene matches. The CDR3 is made up of 15 amino acids. The CDR3 protein is CSASIPGQGNQPQHF. The CDR3 nucleotides are TGCAGTGCTAGCATTCCGGGACAGGGCAATCAGCCCCAGCATTTT.

This clonotype occurred many times. The chain is built from TRBV12-3 or TRBV12-4 and TRBJ1-2; D gene ambiguous. The CDR3 sequence is 13 residues long. The V gene lost 6 bases and the J gene lost 0 bases, with 8 bases spanning the gap. CDR3 amino acids: CASRPTANYGYTF. The CDR3, as DNA: TGTGCCAGCAGACCCACAGCTAACTATGGCTACACCTTC.

This clonotype appeared many times. The rearrangement uses TRBV2 and TRBJ2-7; possible D gene TRBD1, 6 bases. V was shortened by 3 bases and J by 2 bases, with 17 bases between the two germline ends. Germline loops: CDR1 SNHLY, CDR2 FYNNEI. CDR3 size: 16 residues. CDR3 nucleotides: TGTGCCAGCAGTGACTGGGCGGGTTCAGGGGCCTACGAGCAGTACTTC. This encodes CASSDWAGSGAYEQYF.

This clonotype was detected ten times or more. J is TRBJ1-6 and V is TRBV28, with a weak D call TRBD1 (6 bases). The CDR3 is 16 amino acids. Germline assignment: CDR1 MDHEN and CDR2 SYDVKM. The V and J ends lost 9 bases and 8 bases respectively, with 23 bases between them. DNA of the CDR3: TGTGCCAGTTTCGGAGCGGGGGCTTTGCTATATTCACCCCTCCACTTT. Its translation is CASFGAGALLYSPLHF.

This clonotype has at least ten counts. The CDR3 protein is CASTLLAGARNGEQFF. The CDR3 DNA reads as TGTGCCAGTACCTTACTAGCGGGAGCTCGCAATGGTGAGCAGTTCTTC. The genes are TRBV19 and TRBJ2-1, with TRBD2 identical over 11 bases. V lost 7 bases to trimming and J lost 9 bases; unmatched junction nucleotides: 14. This CDR3 comprises 16 residues. Germline V gene data show CDR1 as LNHDA and CDR2 as SQIVND (reference sequence).

This clonotype has at least ten counts. CDR3: CASSINGAADTEAFF. CDR3 sequence (DNA): TGTGCCAGTAGTATTAACGGGGCAGCGGACACTGAAGCTTTCTTT. The chain couples TRBV19 to TRBJ1-1; D might be TRBD1 (5 bases). The germline V gene encodes CDR1 LNHDA and CDR2 SQIVND (reference sequence). The CDR3 extends over 15 amino acids. V lost 3 bases to trimming and J lost 3 bases, with 14 bases between them.

The V call is TRBV20-1, the J call TRBJ1-6; D not certain. The CDR3 has 14 residues. Germline CDR1 is DFQATT and CDR2 is SNEGSKA (reference sequence). V was shortened by 3 bases and J by 5 bases, with 11 bases between the two germline ends. CDR3 nucleotides: TGCAGTGCTAGGGTACAGAGAGATAATTCACCCCTCCACTTT. This sequence encodes CSARVQRDNSPLHF.

At least ten counts were recorded for this clonotype. The chain is built from TRBV7-8 and TRBJ2-3; 8 nucleotides match TRBD2. The CDR3 totals 18 residues. Germline V gene lookup returns CDR1 SGHVS and CDR2 FQNEAQ. Losses at the gene ends were 4 bases for V and 4 bases for J; bases not matched to a gene: 16. DNA of the CDR3: TGTGCCAGCAGCTCCTCAGGTCTATGGCGGGAGGTACCAGATACGCAGTATTTT. Its translation: CASSSSGLWREVPDTQYF.

Ten or more counts support this clonotype. This chain connects TRBV27 to TRBJ2-7, with 9 positions matching TRBD1. Unmatched junction bases numbered 6, after V lost 1 base and J lost 2 bases. The V gene's germline CDR1 is MNHEY and CDR2 SMNVEV (reference sequence). This CDR3 spans 16 amino acids. CDR3 sequence: CASSLLVGTGTYEQYF. The CDR3 coding sequence is TGTGCCAGCAGTTTATTAGTCGGGACAGGGACCTACGAGCAGTACTTC.

In its sample, this clonotype was seen many times. V gene TRBV12-3 or TRBV12-4 combines with J gene TRBJ1-6; D is perhaps TRBD1 (5 bases). The CDR3 runs 14 residues. Trimming removed 4 bases from V and 7 bases from J, with 11 bases in between. As DNA, the CDR3 is TGTGCCAGCAGTTCGGGACTGAGAAATTCACCCCTCCACTTT. This translates into CASSSGLRNSPLHF.

This clonotype was picked up many times. The chain has TRBV12-3 or TRBV12-4 and TRBJ1-4; maybe TRBD1 (5 bases). With 1 base removed from V and 6 bases from J, the gap between germline ends came to 12 bases. The CDR3 spans 15 residues. The CDR3 nucleotides read TGTGCCAGCAGTTTAGTTTCAGGGTTAGATGAAAAACTGTTTTTT. Protein: CASSLVSGLDEKLFF.

This clonotype has just a few counts. The rearrangement uses TRBV29-1 and TRBJ2-1, with D possibly being TRBD2 (8 bases). V was clipped by 8 bases and J by 7 bases, with 18 bases between them. The V gene's germline CDR1 is SQVTM and CDR2 ANQGSEA. The CDR3 extends over 13 amino acids. The CDR3 DNA reads as TGCAGCATCGGGAGGGGGCTTTGGAATGAGCAGTTCTTC. As protein: CSIGRGLWNEQFF.

This clonotype occurred many times. The chain joins TRBV9 to TRBJ1-2, with 10 bases fitting TRBD1. V shed 7 bases, J shed 6 bases, and the junction held 18 bases outside the gene matches. This CDR3 comprises 17 residues. CDR1 is SGDLS, CDR2 YYNGEE, per germline. The CDR3 region is CASWGQDDRGPRHGYTF. The CDR3 DNA follows: TGTGCCAGCTGGGGACAGGATGACAGGGGGCCACGACATGGCTACACCTTC.